One sample yielded the 4 T cell receptor beta chains listed below, sequenced in a study of blood T cell repertoires in COVID-19. TCRdb's table, derived via immunoSEQ multiplex PCR, lists solely in-frame clones and lacks some. The sample yields 150,000 to 200,000 clones, about 88% seen once. The specimen was peripheral blood. Receptors were obtained from a man aged 18 to 30 who had recovered from COVID-19.

This clone occurred once. The chain couples TRBV28 to TRBJ2-1; 7 nucleotides line up with TRBD2. CDR1 is MDHEN, CDR2 SYDVKM, per germline. CDR3 length: 14 amino acids. V lost 3 bases and J lost 6; bases outside the gene matches: 5. This CDR3 is CASSFRVAGNEQFF. The CDR3 coding sequence is TGTGCCAGCAGTTTCCGGGTAGCGGGCAATGAGCAGTTCTTC.

The sample holds one count of this clone. The chain links TRBV5-8 to TRBJ2-5; D is possibly TRBD1 (6 bases). In germline, CDR1 is SGHTS, CDR2 YDEGEE. CDR3 length: 15 residues. The V end was cut by 3 bases, the J end by 2 bases, with 14 bases between. The CDR3 spells CASSSPGVRQETQYF. CDR3 DNA: TGTGCCAGCAGCTCCCCAGGGGTTCGGCAAGAGACCCAGTACTTC.

The V call is TRBV5-1, the J call TRBJ2-1; maybe TRBD2 (5 bases). Trimming removed 4 bases from V and 3 bases from J, with 8 bases in between. The germline V gene has CDR1 SGHRS and CDR2 YFSETQ. The CDR3 extends over 13 amino acids. The chain's CDR3 is CASSARDYNEQFF. CDR3 DNA: TGCGCCAGCAGCGCCCGGGACTACAATGAGCAGTTCTTC. The full variable domain, completed using reference TRBV5-1 and TRBJ2-1, is KAGVTQTPRYLIKTRGQQVTLSCSPISGHRSVSWYQQTPGQGLQFLFEYFSETQRNKGNFPGRFSGRQFSNSRSEMNVSTLELGDSALYLCASSARDYNEQFFGPGTRLTVL.

The V gene is TRBV19, the J gene TRBJ2-6, with D possibly matching TRBD1 (6 bases). Trimming stripped 5 bases from V and 2 bases from J, with 16 bases between. The CDR3 loop spans 17 amino acids. Germline-derived CDR1 and CDR2 are LNHDA and SQIVND (reference sequence). The CDR3 coding sequence is TGTGCCAGTAGTGAATGGTCAGGGGTCGCTGGGGCCAACGTCCTGACTTTC. Protein: CASSEWSGVAGANVLTF.